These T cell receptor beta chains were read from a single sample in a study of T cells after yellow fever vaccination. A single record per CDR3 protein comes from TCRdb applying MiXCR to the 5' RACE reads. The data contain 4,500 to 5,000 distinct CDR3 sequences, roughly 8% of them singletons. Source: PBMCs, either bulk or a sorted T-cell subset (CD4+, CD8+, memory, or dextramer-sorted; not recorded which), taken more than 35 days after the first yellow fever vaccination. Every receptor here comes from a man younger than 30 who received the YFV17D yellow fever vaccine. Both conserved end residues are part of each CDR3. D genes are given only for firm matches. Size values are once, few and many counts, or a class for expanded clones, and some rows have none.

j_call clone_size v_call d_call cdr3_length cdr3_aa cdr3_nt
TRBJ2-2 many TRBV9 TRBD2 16 CASSVAGLASTGELFF TGTGCCAGCAGCGTAGCTGGACTAGCAAGCACCGGGGAGCTGTTTTTT
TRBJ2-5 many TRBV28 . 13 CASTLAAGETQYF TGTGCCAGCACCCTCGCCGCGGGAGAGACCCAGTACTTC
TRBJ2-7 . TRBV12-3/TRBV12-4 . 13 CASSNWTPYEQYF TGTGCCAGCAGCAATTGGACACCCTACGAGCAGTACTTC
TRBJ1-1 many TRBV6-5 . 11 CASRADTEAFF TGTGCCAGCAGGGCGGACACTGAAGCTTTCTTT
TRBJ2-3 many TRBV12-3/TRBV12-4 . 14 CASSFYRPPDTQYF TGTGCCAGCAGTTTCTACAGGCCCCCAGATACGCAGTATTTT
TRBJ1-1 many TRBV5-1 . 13 CASSFKGNTEAFF TGCGCCAGCAGCTTTAAGGGAAACACTGAAGCTTTCTTT
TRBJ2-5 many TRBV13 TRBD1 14 CASSLTGRIETQYF TGTGCCAGCAGCTTGACAGGGCGGATAGAGACCCAGTACTTC
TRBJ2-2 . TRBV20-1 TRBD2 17 CSAPTSGGPIWGGELFF TGCAGTGCCCCGACTAGCGGGGGTCCTATATGGGGCGGGGAGCTGTTTTTT
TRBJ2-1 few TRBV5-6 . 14 CARSPERRHNEQFF TGTGCCAGGAGCCCCGAGCGCCGGCACAATGAGCAGTTCTTC
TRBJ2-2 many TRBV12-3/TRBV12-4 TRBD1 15 CASSPRDRGTGELFF TGTGCCAGCAGCCCTCGGGACAGAGGAACCGGGGAGCTGTTTTTT
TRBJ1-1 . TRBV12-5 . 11 CASGFSGAAFF TGTGCTAGTGGTTTTTCAGGGGCAGCTTTCTTT
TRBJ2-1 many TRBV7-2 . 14 CASSLPGPYNEQFF TGTGCCAGCAGCTTACCCGGGCCGTACAATGAGCAGTTCTTC
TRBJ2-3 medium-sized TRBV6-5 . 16 CASSFPGPRAPDTQYF TGTGCCAGCAGTTTTCCGGGGCCGCGCGCCCCCGATACGCAGTATTTT
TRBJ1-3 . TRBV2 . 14 CASSGTASGNTIYF TGTGCCAGCAGTGGGACAGCCTCTGGAAACACCATATATTTT
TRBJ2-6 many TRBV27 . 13 CASSLGGANVLTF TGTGCCAGCAGTTTGGGTGGGGCCAACGTCCTGACTTTC
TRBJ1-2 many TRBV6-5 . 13 CASSSWGADGYTF TGTGCCAGCAGTTCGTGGGGGGCGGATGGCTACACCTTC
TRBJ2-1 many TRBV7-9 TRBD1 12 CASRGQYDEQFF TGTGCCAGCAGGGGACAGTACGATGAGCAGTTCTTC
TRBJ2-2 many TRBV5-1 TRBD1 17 CASASGQGALSTGELFF TGCGCCAGCGCCTCGGGGCAGGGGGCGCTTAGCACCGGGGAGCTGTTTTTT
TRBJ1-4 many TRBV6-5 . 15 CASSYGRSPNEKLFF TGTGCCAGCAGTTACGGCCGGAGCCCTAATGAAAAACTGTTTTTT